Each of the 24 T cell receptor beta chains below was sequenced from the same sample in a study of cytomegalovirus exposure and HLA in healthy donors. The repertoire was sequenced with immunoSEQ multiplex PCR; TCRdb's copy has only in-frame clones and lacks some. The sample has 150,000 to 200,000 clones, about 82% seen once. The sample comprised PBMCs. Receptor source: a woman aged 18 to 35 in good health and CMV-seronegative.

The rearrangement uses TRBV30 and TRBJ1-3; the D gene is possibly TRBD1 (5 bases). V was clipped by 3 bases and J by 4 bases, with 13 bases between them. CDR3 length equals 14 residues. Germline assignment: CDR1 GTSNPN and CDR2 SVGIG (reference sequence). DNA for the CDR3: TGTGCCTGGAGAGGGGCTTCCCCAGGAAACACCATATATTTT. Amino acids: CAWRGASPGNTIYF.

CDR3 bases: TGTGCCAGCAGCCAGGGGTGGGGATCAAATAGCAATCAGCCCCAGCATTTT. Translation: CASSQGWGSNSNQPQHF. V gene TRBV13 combines with J gene TRBJ1-5; possible D gene TRBD1, 6 bases. Deletions cut 5 bases from V and 0 bases from J, with 17 bases between. The CDR3 has 17 residues. The germline gives CDR1 PRHDT, CDR2 FYEKMQ (reference sequence).

The chain uses TRBV9 and TRBJ1-2; 8 positions agree with TRBD1. Germline assignment: CDR1 SGDLS and CDR2 YYNGEE. CDR3 length: 16 residues. The ends lost 4 bases at V and 8 bases at J; junction bases unmatched: 16. As DNA, the CDR3 is TGTGCCAGCAGCCCCAAAGGGACAGGTCATATTCTCGGCTACACCTTC. The encoded protein is CASSPKGTGHILGYTF.

This clone has more than one count but fewer than ten. The V and J genes are TRBV10-3 and TRBJ2-3, with 9 bases fitting TRBD1. V was pared by 10 bases and J by 3 bases, with 5 bases of the junction left unmatched. The germline V gene encodes CDR1 ENHRY and CDR2 SYGVKD. The CDR3 consists of 13 residues. CDR3 DNA: TGTGCCACCGCGGGACAGGGAACAGATACGCAGTATTTT. It yields the protein CATAGQGTDTQYF.

V usage is TRBV7-2 and J usage is TRBJ1-1, with TRBD1 matching 8 bases. The CDR3 length is 14 residues. Germline CDR1 SGHTA, CDR2 FQGNSA. V lost 5 bases, J lost 6 bases, and 8 bases stayed unmatched. The CDR3 DNA reads TGTGCCAGCAGCCCGCGGACAGGGAGGGCTGAAGCTTTCTTT. Its translation: CASSPRTGRAEAFF.

Written as DNA, the CDR3 is TGTGCCAGCAGGACTCAATCGGGAGTCAACAATGAGCAGTTCTTC. It encodes CASRTQSGVNNEQFF. The chain uses TRBV6-4 and TRBJ2-1, with D perhaps TRBD2 (6 bases). With 6 bases removed from V and 5 bases from J, the gap between germline ends came to 17 bases. This CDR3 comprises 15 residues. Germline lookup yields CDR1 MRHNA and CDR2 SNTAGT.

J is TRBJ2-3 and V is TRBV5-1; 9 positions agree with TRBD1. The CDR3 covers 14 residues. The V segment lost 4 bases and the J segment 5 bases; nucleotides outside the gene matches: 5. The V gene's germline CDR1 is SGHRS and CDR2 YFSETQ. In DNA, the CDR3 is TGCGCCAGCAGCACGGGGACAGGGATAGATACGCAGTATTTT. It yields the protein CASSTGTGIDTQYF.

The chain combines TRBV2 with TRBJ1-1; D gene uncertain. Trimming cost V 6 bases and J 4 bases, with 15 bases left between them. The CDR3 length is 14 residues. Germline V gene data show CDR1 as SNHLY and CDR2 as FYNNEI. This CDR3 is CASSPGGIGTEAFF. The CDR3 DNA sequence: TGTGCCAGCAGCCCCGGAGGGATCGGCACTGAAGCTTTCTTT.

Here the CDR3 reads CASSGDRDSAKNIQYF. The CDR3 DNA reads as TGCGCCAGCAGTGGGGACAGGGACTCGGCCAAAAACATTCAGTACTTC. J is TRBJ2-4 and V is TRBV10-1; 9 bases are a match to TRBD1. CDR1 is WNHNN, CDR2 SYGVQD, per germline (reference sequence). V gave up 4 bases and J gave up 1 base; unmatched junction bases: 5. The CDR3 is 16 amino acids.

The chain carries TRBV12-5 and TRBJ2-3, with no clear D. The CDR3 has 13 residues. The V gene lost 3 bases and the J gene lost 2 bases, with 6 bases spanning the gap. Germline CDR1 and CDR2: LGHNT and FRNRAP. CDR3 sequence reads: CASGFLVTDTQYF. DNA of the CDR3: TGTGCTAGTGGTTTTCTTGTCACAGATACGCAGTATTTT.

This clone has a single count. The chain joins TRBV6-1 to TRBJ1-6; no clear D. This CDR3 region has 14 residues. CDR1 is MNHNS and CDR2 is SASEGT in the germline V gene. Between the trimmed V and J ends, which lost 2 bases and 8 bases, there was a span of 10 bases. CDR3 residues: CASSERNTHSPLHF. The CDR3 coding sequence is TGTGCCAGCAGTGAAAGAAACACCCATTCACCCCTCCACTTT.

V and J are TRBV7-2 and TRBJ1-1, with D perhaps matching TRBD1 (5 bases). Trimming left V 5 bases short and J 4 bases short, with 11 bases between. The CDR3 length is 13 residues. Germline loops: CDR1 SGHTA, CDR2 FQGNSA. CDR3 nucleotides: TGTGCCAGCAGCCCTCAGGGATCCACTGAAGCTTTCTTT. Amino acids: CASSPQGSTEAFF.

This clone was counted only a few times. The chain has TRBV18 and TRBJ1-5; D not certain. Germline CDR1 is KGHSH and CDR2 is LQKENI. The CDR3 sequence is 15 residues long. The V end was cut by 3 bases, the J end by 7 bases, with 16 bases between. CDR3 DNA sequence: TGTGCCAGCTCACCTAGCGGAGGGTTCGGGCAGCCCCAGCATTTT. Residues: CASSPSGGFGQPQHF.

In this sample, this clone turned up once. This chain connects TRBV6-5 to TRBJ1-2; D is uncertain. Germline CDR1 reads MNHEY; CDR2 reads SVGAGI. V was trimmed by 6 bases and J by 4 bases, leaving 12 bases between them. The CDR3 runs to 13 residues. For the CDR3, the DNA is TGTGCCAGCAGGCCGAATCCAGTCTATGGCTACACCTTC. Translating it yields CASRPNPVYGYTF.

The rearrangement joins TRBV11-2 to TRBJ2-7; perhaps TRBD2 as D (5 bases). The length of the CDR3 is 13 residues. The germline V gene has CDR1 SGHAT and CDR2 FQNNGV. The ends were cut back, 5 bases at V and 4 bases at J, with 12 bases in the middle. CDR3 sequence (DNA): TGTGCCAGCAGCAGCAGAGGGCGGTACGAGCAGTACTTC. Translation gives CASSSRGRYEQYF.

The chain links TRBV7-2 to TRBJ2-1, with D perhaps matching TRBD2 (5 bases). Germline CDR1 is SGHTA and CDR2 is FQGNSA. Trimming shortened V by 4 bases and J by 3 bases, and 10 bases separated the two germline ends. The CDR3 is made up of 14 amino acids. As DNA, the CDR3 is TGTGCCAGCAGCTCTGGAGGCAGCTACAATGAGCAGTTCTTC. As protein: CASSSGGSYNEQFF.

This chain joins TRBV5-1 and TRBJ2-3; a weak D match, TRBD2 (6 bases). The CDR3 covers 16 residues. Germline values: CDR1 SGHRS, CDR2 YFSETQ. Trimming stripped 0 bases from V and 3 bases from J, with 14 bases between. The DNA of the CDR3 is TGCGCCAGCAGCTTGGGTTCTAGCGATTTAACAGATACGCAGTATTTT. Translated, it gives CASSLGSSDLTDTQYF.

The rearrangement uses TRBV19 and TRBJ1-3; TRBD1 is a possible D gene (5 bases). In germline, CDR1 is LNHDA, CDR2 SQIVND (reference sequence). This CDR3 comprises 16 residues. With 2 bases removed from V and 0 bases from J, the gap between germline ends came to 11 bases. CDR3 protein: CASSIRGSYSGNTIYF. CDR3 DNA sequence: TGTGCCAGTAGTATAAGGGGATCTTACTCTGGAAACACCATATATTTT.

There are a few counts of this clone. A read error may produce the germline difference seen at one junction end. The gene calls are TRBV15 and TRBJ2-5; 8 bases are a match to TRBD1. CDR1 is LNHNV and CDR2 is YYDKDF in the germline V gene (reference sequence). CDR3 length equals 13 residues. CDR3 DNA: TGTGCCACCAGCAGAGATGTTGTATGGGGACAGGACTTC. Translated: CATSRDVVWGQDF.

The chain joins TRBV11-3 to TRBJ2-7; TRBD1 agrees at 9 bases. CDR1 is SGHNT and CDR2 is YENEEA in the germline V gene. Trimming removed 4 bases from V and 0 bases from J; junction bases left unmatched: 1. CDR3 length: 14 amino acids. The CDR3 bases are TGTGCCAGCAGCTGGGGACAGGGCTCCTACGAGCAGTACTTC. Its protein is CASSWGQGSYEQYF.

V gene TRBV7-2 combines with J gene TRBJ2-7; weak D call: TRBD1 (5 bases). V lost 4 bases and J 5 bases, leaving 21 bases between the germline ends. CDR3 length: 16 residues. The germline CDR1 and CDR2 sequences are SGHTA and FQGNSA. In DNA form, the CDR3 reads TGTGCCAGCAGCTCGCCTCAGGACCCAGGGAAGCACGAGCAGTACTTC. It translates to CASSSPQDPGKHEQYF. Complete variable domain (other parts from reference TRBV7-2 and TRBJ2-7): GAGVSQSPSNKVTEKGKDVELRCDPISGHTALYWYRQSLGQGLEFLIYFQGNSAPDKSGLPSDRFSAERTGGSVSTLTIQRTQQEDSAVYLCASSSPQDPGKHEQYFGPGTRLTVT.

The rearrangement joins TRBV18 to TRBJ2-1; 8 bases fit TRBD2. The germline CDR1 and CDR2 sequences are KGHSH and LQKENI. The CDR3 runs to 14 residues. Losses at the gene ends were 6 bases for V and 6 bases for J; bases not matched to a gene: 7. This CDR3 is CASSGSGSINEQFF. The CDR3 region has the DNA TGTGCCAGCTCGGGGAGCGGGAGTATCAATGAGCAGTTCTTC.

In nucleotides, the CDR3 is TGCGCCAGCAGCTTGTCACAGGCGAGCTCCTACAATGAGCAGTTCTTC. It codes for CASSLSQASSYNEQFF. The chain uses TRBV5-1 and TRBJ2-1, with a possible D match to TRBD1 (5 bases). Germline assignment: CDR1 SGHRS and CDR2 YFSETQ. There are 16 residues in the CDR3. V was cut by 1 base and J by 0 bases, with 11 bases left in between.

This sequence joins TRBV7-9 and TRBJ1-3, with a weak D call TRBD1 (6 bases). The CDR3 covers 19 residues. Trimming took 5 bases from V and 3 from J, leaving 26 bases between them. Per germline, CDR1 SEHNR and CDR2 FQNEAQ (reference sequence). The CDR3 region has the DNA TGTGCCAGCAGCCCAACCGACAGACCAGGACAGCACTTTGGAAACACCATATATTTT. Translating gives CASSPTDRPGQHFGNTIYF.